The 14 T cell receptor beta chains reported below all come from one sample, sequenced in a study of beta chain features in type 1 diabetes. What these receptors recognize is not known. Every bit of the isolated RNA underwent reverse transcription, so sequencing read expressed TCRB transcripts. Sequenced by immunoSEQ multiplex PCR; TCRdb stores in-frame clones only, minus some. The sample holds around 260,000 clones, about 24% seen once. Study-wide points: Type 1 diabetes patients had TCRB CDR3s that were shorter (moderately but significantly so) in all four CD4+ subsets.

Sequenced: naive CD4+ T cells from blood. These receptors came from a woman in her 30s with type 1 diabetes.

This clone was seen a few times. The chain recombines TRBV15 with TRBJ2-2; a weak D match, TRBD2 (6 bases). Germline CDR1 and CDR2: LNHNV and YYDKDF (reference sequence). V shed 0 bases and J shed 6 bases, with 17 bases lying between them. CDR3 size: 17 residues. The CDR3 DNA sequence: TGTGCCACCAGCAGAGACCCCCCGGGAGTTAGGTCCGGGGAGCTGTTTTTT. It codes for CATSRDPPGVRSGELFF.

This clone was found a few times. The chain employs TRBV6-5 and TRBJ1-2; D might be TRBD1 (5 bases). CDR1 is MNHEY, CDR2 SVGAGI, per germline. CDR3 length: 15 residues. V was trimmed by 5 bases and J by 1 base, leaving 14 bases between them. In nucleotides, the CDR3 is TGTGCCAGCAGTCATCCCGACAGATTTAACTATGGCTACACCTTC. As protein: CASSHPDRFNYGYTF.

This clone was found a few times. The V and J genes are TRBV15 and TRBJ2-2; D is possibly TRBD2 (5 bases). There are 16 residues in the CDR3. The V gene's germline CDR1 is LNHNV and CDR2 YYDKDF (reference sequence). V was clipped by 2 bases and J by 8 bases, with 18 bases between them. The CDR3 DNA reads as TGTGCCACCAGCAGAACTACGGGTCGCCCGGGGGGGGAGCTGTTTTTT. Translation: CATSRTTGRPGGELFF.

The rearrangement uses TRBV28 and TRBJ2-2; D is unresolved. This CDR3 spans 13 amino acids. V was trimmed by 2 bases and J by 8 bases, leaving 9 bases between them. Germline V gene sequence: CDR1 MDHEN, CDR2 SYDVKM. The chain's CDR3 is CASSLPPQGELFF. CDR3 coding DNA: TGTGCCAGCAGTTTACCCCCACAAGGGGAGCTGTTTTTT.

The gene calls are TRBV4-1 and TRBJ2-3, with a tentative D call TRBD1 (6 bases). Germline CDR1 is MGHRA and CDR2 is YSYEKL. Trimming shortened V by 4 bases and J by 1 base, and 12 bases separated the two germline ends. The CDR3 loop spans 15 amino acids. In nucleotides, the CDR3 is TGCGCCAGCAGCCTCGACAGGTTCGGCACAGATACGCAGTATTTT. It codes for CASSLDRFGTDTQYF.

This clone was observed a few times. The V call is TRBV11-2, the J call TRBJ1-2; weak D call: TRBD1 (5 bases). Per germline, CDR1 SGHAT and CDR2 FQNNGV. The germline V and J ends were trimmed by 5 bases and 2 bases, with 15 bases remaining between them. The CDR3 is 15 residues long. DNA of the CDR3: TGTGCCAGCAGCAGAACAGGAGTCACCAACTATGGCTACACCTTC. Translation gives CASSRTGVTNYGYTF.

This clone was seen only a few times. The V call is TRBV5-1, the J call TRBJ2-2, with 8 bases aligning to TRBD1. This CDR3 spans 14 amino acids. Germline V gene data show CDR1 as SGHRS and CDR2 as YFSETQ. The V and J ends lost 4 bases and 6 bases, in that order; junction bases with no gene match: 5. DNA for the CDR3: TGCGCCAGCAGCAGGGACAGGACGGCCGGGGAGCTGTTTTTT. It is translated as CASSRDRTAGELFF.

The chain combines TRBV15 with TRBJ2-2; the D gene is possibly TRBD1 (5 bases). Germline assignment: CDR1 LNHNV and CDR2 YYDKDF (reference sequence). V gave up 0 bases and J gave up 5 bases, with 10 bases separating them. This CDR3 comprises 15 residues. CDR3 sequence reads: CATSREKGLTGELFF. The CDR3 coding sequence is TGTGCCACCAGCAGAGAAAAGGGGCTAACCGGGGAGCTGTTTTTT.

This clone was seen more than once but under ten times. This chain joins TRBV30 and TRBJ2-1, with D tentatively TRBD2 (6 bases). The germline CDR1 and CDR2 sequences are GTSNPN and SVGIG (reference sequence). The length of the CDR3 is 11 residues. For the CDR3, the DNA is TGTGACCCGGGGGTATACAATGAGCAGTTCTTC. Amino acids: CDPGVYNEQFF.

This clone was observed a few times. The chain is built from TRBV19 and TRBJ1-5; weak D call: TRBD1 (6 bases). The V and J ends lost 6 bases and 6 bases respectively, with 9 bases between them. Germline V gene sequence: CDR1 LNHDA, CDR2 SQIVND (reference sequence). The CDR3 is made up of 12 amino acids. Here the CDR3 DNA reads TGTGCCAGTAGGTACAGGGCTCAGCCCCAGCATTTT. Amino acids: CASRYRAQPQHF.

This clone was counted only a few times. This chain connects TRBV7-3 to TRBJ2-6; D is possibly TRBD1 (7 bases). Germline loops: CDR1 SGHTA, CDR2 FQGTGA. Deletions cut 5 bases from V and 0 bases from J, with 20 bases between. This CDR3 contains 19 residues. For the CDR3, the DNA is TGTGCCAGCAGCCCGCAGGGGGGTACCATTAGCTCTGGGGCCAACGTCCTGACTTTC. Its translation: CASSPQGGTISSGANVLTF.

In its sample, this clone was seen a few times. This chain uses TRBV15 with TRBJ2-1; 9 bases are shared with TRBD2. Germline V CDR1 and CDR2: LNHNV, YYDKDF (reference sequence). This CDR3 spans 15 amino acids. Trimming removed 1 base from V and 5 bases from J; junction bases left unmatched: 3. In DNA, the CDR3 is TGTGCCACCAGCAGAGGGACTAGCGCCAACAATGAGCAGTTCTTC. It yields the protein CATSRGTSANNEQFF.

This chain joins TRBV9 and TRBJ2-1, with 8 bases aligning to TRBD1. The V gene end was trimmed by 4 bases and the J gene end by 9 bases; junction bases not matched to a gene: 3. The V gene's germline CDR1 is SGDLS and CDR2 YYNGEE. This CDR3 spans 12 amino acids. The CDR3, as DNA: TGTGCCAGCAGCCCCCAGGGGGCTGAGCAGTTCTTC. Translating gives CASSPQGAEQFF.

This rearrangement joins TRBV7-3 to TRBJ2-2; D perhaps matches TRBD2 (5 bases). V shed 3 bases and J shed 5 bases, with 13 bases lying between them. The CDR3 runs 15 residues. CDR1 is SGHTA, CDR2 FQGTGA, per germline. The CDR3 reads CASSLDREGTGELFF. DNA for the CDR3: TGTGCCAGCAGCTTGGACCGGGAAGGGACCGGGGAGCTGTTTTTT.